The 10 T cell receptor beta chains in this list originate from one sample, sequenced in a study of T cell responses to AZD1222 COVID-19 vaccine. This table comes from immunoSEQ multiplex PCR, and its TCRdb copy is limited to in-frame clones, with some not included. The data show 100,000 to 150,000 clones, about 87% seen once. The specimen comprised peripheral blood, sampled on day 0 of AZD1222 vaccination. These receptors all stem from an adult in good health.

The rearrangement uses TRBV7-6 and TRBJ2-1; 14 bases match TRBD2. The CDR3 contains 16 residues. The ends lost 1 base at V and 8 bases at J; junction bases unmatched: 4. Germline CDR1 and CDR2: SGHVS and FNYEAQ. The CDR3 is CASSLGTSGGRYEQFF. The DNA of the CDR3 is TGTGCCAGCAGCTTAGGGACTAGCGGGGGGAGGTATGAGCAGTTCTTC. Using reference TRBV7-6 and TRBJ2-1 for the parts outside the CDR3, the full variable domain is GAGVSQSPRYKVTKRGQDVALRCDPISGHVSLYWYRQALGQGPEFLTYFNYEAQQDKSGLPNDRFSAERPEGSISTLTIQRTEQRDSAMYRCASSLGTSGGRYEQFFGPGTRLTVL.

The count of this clone is one. The rearrangement uses TRBV6-4 and TRBJ2-2; D is undetermined. Trimming took 3 bases from V and 1 from J, leaving 6 bases between them. The CDR3 is made up of 14 amino acids. Looked up from germline, CDR1 is MRHNA and CDR2 is SNTAGT. The CDR3 nucleotides are TGTGCCAGCAGTGAACGGTTGAACACCGGGGAGCTGTTTTTT. Encoded protein: CASSERLNTGELFF.

CDR3 amino acids: CASGFAGGQGTEAFF. In nucleotides, the CDR3 is TGTGCCAGCGGATTCGCAGGGGGCCAGGGCACTGAAGCTTTCTTT. V and J are TRBV28 and TRBJ1-1; TRBD1 matches 8 bases. The CDR3 spans 15 residues. V lost 8 bases and J lost 4; bases outside the gene matches: 12. Germline lookup yields CDR1 MDHEN and CDR2 SYDVKM.

To note about this clone: Its ends do not fully match the called genes, so a read error is possible. The V call is TRBV2, the J call TRBJ2-3; D gene uncertain. Looked up from germline, CDR1 is SNHLY and CDR2 is FYNNEI. This CDR3 is 14 amino acids long. The CDR3 here is CASREAKSTDTQYF. The DNA for the CDR3 is TGTGCCAGCAGAGAAGCCAAGAGCACAGATACGCAGTATTTT.

Concerning this clone: At one end the junction does not follow the germline gene, possibly because of a read error. The rearrangement uses TRBV19 and TRBJ1-1, with D uncertain. Germline V lookup: CDR1 LNHDA, CDR2 SQIVND (reference sequence). The length of the CDR3 is 11 residues. The CDR3 sequence: CASSNRMIAFF. Here the CDR3 DNA reads TGCGCCAGTAGTAATCGAATGATAGCTTTCTTT. The full variable domain, rest sourced from reference TRBV19 and TRBJ1-1, is DGGITQSPKYLFRKEGQNVTLSCEQNLNHDAMYWYRQDPGQGLRLIYYSQIVNDFQKGDIAEGYSVSREKKESFPLTVTSAQKNPTAFYLCASSNRMIAFFGQGTRLTVV.

The V call is TRBV3-1 (or the pseudogene TRBV3-2), the J call TRBJ1-1; D uncertain. From germline, CDR1 is LGHDT and CDR2 YNNKEL (reference sequence). This CDR3 is built from 15 residues. Trimming took 4 bases from V and 1 from J, leaving 13 bases between them. The CDR3 region is CASSPPLQWNTEAFF. In DNA, the CDR3 is TGTGCCAGCAGCCCCCCCCTACAATGGAACACTGAAGCTTTCTTT.

As to this clone: Its ends do not fully match the called genes, so a read error is possible. This chain connects TRBV2 to TRBJ2-3; 7 positions match TRBD1. The length of the CDR3 is 15 residues. Looked up from germline, CDR1 is SNHLY and CDR2 is FYNNEI. The CDR3 region has the DNA TGTGCCAGCGGTGACAGGGAGAAGTACACAGATACGCAGTATTTT. Protein: CASGDREKYTDTQYF.

V gene TRBV6-5 combines with J gene TRBJ1-4; D uncertain. The CDR3 is 14 amino acids. Trimming cost V 2 bases and J 5 bases, with 9 bases left between them. Germline loops: CDR1 MNHEY, CDR2 SVGAGI. The CDR3: CASSYRVKNEKLFF. DNA of the CDR3: TGTGCCAGCAGTTACCGGGTTAAAAATGAAAAACTGTTTTTT.

The J gene is TRBJ1-5, the V gene TRBV19; TRBD1 agrees at 8 bases. The V and J ends lost 0 bases and 5 bases, in that order; junction bases with no gene match: 9. This CDR3 is built from 17 residues. The germline V gene has CDR1 LNHDA and CDR2 SQIVND (reference sequence). CDR3: CASSIDPPLTGDQPQHF. CDR3 coding DNA: TGTGCCAGTAGTATAGATCCCCCCTTGACAGGGGATCAGCCCCAGCATTTT.

The rearrangement joins TRBV7-2 to TRBJ1-5; no reliable D call. This CDR3 has 17 residues. Per the germline V gene, CDR1 is SGHTA and CDR2 is FQGNSA. Trimming pared 5 bases from V and 6 bases from J, leaving 23 bases between. The CDR3 is CASSPRGSITGVQPQHF. Here the CDR3 DNA reads TGTGCCAGCAGCCCCCGCGGGAGTATAACTGGGGTTCAGCCCCAGCATTTT.